The T cell receptor beta chain under discussion was sequenced for a study of blood T cell repertoires in COVID-19. Per the germline V gene, CDR1 is SGHRS and CDR2 is YFSETQ. The V end was cut by 0 bases, the J end by 1 base, with 4 bases between. The CDR3 is 14 residues long. Generated by immunoSEQ multiplex PCR, the TCRdb table keeps only in-frame clones and is missing some. Of about 76,000 clones in the sample, roughly 85% were seen once. The chain has TRBV5-1 and TRBJ2-2; no reliable D call. What was sequenced was peripheral blood. The TCR comes from a man between 45 and 60 years old with COVID-19, enrolled during active disease. In DNA form, the CDR3 reads TGCGCCAGCAGCTTGGTACAGAACACCGGGGAGCTGTTTTTT. As protein: CASSLVQNTGELFF. Looking up the rest from reference TRBV5-1 and TRBJ2-2 gives the full variable domain: KAGVTQTPRYLIKTRGQQVTLSCSPISGHRSVSWYQQTPGQGLQFLFEYFSETQRNKGNFPGRFSGRQFSNSRSEMNVSTLELGDSALYLCASSLVQNTGELFFGEGSRLTVL.